A single TCR beta chain is shown here with its context. How the authors handled the data: Amplified reference gene primers provided the basis for estimating nucleated cell counts. Data came from immunoSEQ multiplex PCR; TCRdb stores just in-frame clones and leaves some out. For V, J and clone size, that table is used; D and trimming come from the DNA. The sample holds around 200,000 clones, about 85% seen once. The data were obtained in a study of blood T cell repertoires in COVID-19. Background on the study: COVID-19 samples from acute and convalescent phases originated in the United States, Italy and Spain. The cDNA or gDNA used as material had been derived from T cells, B-cell-depleted T cells, or PBMCs.

V lost 5 bases to trimming and J lost 8 bases; unmatched junction nucleotides: 2. The germline CDR1 and CDR2 sequences are MNHNY and SVGAGI (reference sequence). The CDR3 has 13 amino acids. This receptor was obtained from a man in his forties or fifties with acute or convalescent COVID-19. This chain joins TRBV6-6 and TRBJ1-6, with 8 bases matching TRBD1. The sequencing input was peripheral blood. The CDR3 sequence: CASSTGGDSPLHF. The CDR3 bases are TGTGCCAGCAGTACAGGGGGGGATTCACCCCTCCACTTT.